The entry below gives a single T cell receptor beta chain sequence along with its context. Its antigen is currently unknown. Repertoires were generated with immunoSEQ multiplex PCR, while TCRdb's copy carries only in-frame clones and drops some. Here the sample spans about 120,000 clones, about 53% being singletons. The data stem from a study of cytotoxic CD8 clonotypes in ibrutinib-treated CLL. General study results and limits: Clonality showed a rise at ibrutinib response that reversed toward baseline at progression.

Genomic DNA for TCR beta libraries, around 1.9 micrograms, came from cryopreserved PBMCs. Looked up from germline, CDR1 is SEHNR and CDR2 is FQNEAQ (reference sequence). Trimming pared 5 bases from V and 0 bases from J, leaving 17 bases between. This CDR3 has 18 amino acids. This TCR was recovered from a human donor with chronic lymphocytic leukemia. The specimen comprised PBMCs, sampled after 24 months of ibrutinib treatment. The V call is TRBV7-9, the J call TRBJ2-6; D is possibly TRBD1 (6 bases). CDR3 sequence: CASSPTGDTYSGANVLTF. The CDR3 DNA is TGTGCCAGCAGCCCAACCGGGGACACCTACTCTGGGGCCAACGTCCTGACTTTC.